One sample yielded the 3 T cell receptor beta chains listed below, sequenced in a study of resident and recirculating memory T cells in vitiligo. Some clones are missing from TCRdb's copy, which holds only in-frame ones; the method was immunoSEQ multiplex PCR. The data contain roughly 80,000 clones, around 92% of them singletons. The sequencing input was blood. These receptors were obtained from a male donor with vitiligo.

In DNA form, the CDR3 reads TGTGCCAGCAGCCAAGAAACCCCCGGACTAGCGGGAGTGAATACGCAGTATTTT. This translates into CASSQETPGLAGVNTQYF. The chain uses TRBV4-2 and TRBJ2-3; TRBD2 agrees at 13 bases. V shed 0 bases, J shed 7 bases, and the junction held 10 bases outside the gene matches. Germline V CDR1 and CDR2: LGHNA, YNFKEQ. The CDR3 is 18 residues long.

The chain recombines TRBV6-1 with TRBJ2-3, with TRBD1 matching 7 bases. This CDR3 is 14 amino acids long. V was pared by 10 bases and J by 1 base, with 8 bases of the junction left unmatched. Germline V gene data show CDR1 as MNHNS and CDR2 as SASEGT. The CDR3 DNA reads TGTGCCATCAAGGGACAGAGGCGCACAGATACGCAGTATTTT. This sequence encodes CAIKGQRRTDTQYF.

This rearrangement joins TRBV15 to TRBJ2-7; tentative D call: TRBD1 (5 bases). The germline gives CDR1 LNHNV, CDR2 YYDKDF (reference sequence). Trimming pared 0 bases from V and 5 bases from J, leaving 11 bases between. The CDR3 is 14 amino acids. CDR3 nucleotides: TGTGCCACCAGCAGAGAAGGCCAAGGGGACGAGCAGTACTTC. This translates into CATSREGQGDEQYF.